A selection of T cell receptor beta chains follows, all from one sample in a study of T-cell memory formation after mild COVID-19. One entry per CDR3 protein results from TCRdb running MiXCR on the 5' RACE reads. The data show tens of thousands of distinct CDR3 sequences, 20% to 25% seen once. Material for sequencing was PBMCs or a T cell subset sorted from them (not recorded which). All receptors derive from an adult who had mild COVID-19 (a few samples of this study predate the infection). Cell type and time point are not known. The CDR3 runs from the conserved cysteine through the conserved F or W. The size of a clone is reported for some rows only, either as once, few or many, or as a class for expanded clones.

V | size | CDR3
TRBV7-8 | NA | CASSVKAGAAKGPNTEAFF
TRBV12-3/TRBV12-4 | NA | CATELAGVLSSTDTQYF
TRBV6-1 | many | CASSFLAESLGGTQYF
TRBV13 | few | CASSKAGGHFGNTIYF
TRBV7-8 | many | CASNPKPGQGVDQPQHF
TRBV6-5 | many | CASSPEENTEAFF
TRBV5-6 | many | CASSPAPNTEAFF
TRBV5-1 | many | CASSSGEVNTGELFF
TRBV15 | many | CATSRGRTSGASTDTQYF
TRBV20-1 | many | CSARLSSVNEQYF
TRBV6-5 | many | CASSGDSSYEQYF
TRBV12-3/TRBV12-4 | many | CASSWGGASNQPQHF
TRBV12-3/TRBV12-4 | many | CASSFADTQYF
TRBV18 | many | CASSPQTRNGRGNEQFF
TRBV5-1 | NA | CASSKGQGRTEAFF
TRBV7-3 | medium-sized | CASSLISASNEQFF
TRBV29-1 | NA | CSVAGELAKNIQYF
TRBV30 | few | CAWSTQNRQTYTEAFF
TRBV7-9 | many | CASSSGTSDTDTQYF
TRBV19 | NA | CASSSSGLPMDTQYF
TRBV5-1 | NA | CASSAQGAVETQYF
TRBV5-4 | few | CASSLGAGGRETQYF
TRBV7-9 | few | CASSVHGGTNTEAFF
TRBV6-2/TRBV6-3 | NA | CASSKQGLRETQYF
TRBV30 | many | CAWSVNRGDIQYF
TRBV10-3 | NA | CATSGTGGFSMNTEAFF
TRBV4-1 | NA | CASSTQERKNQPQHF
TRBV7-9 | NA | CASSLASGPSSYEQYF
TRBV20-1 | many | CSARDSGLANPYEQYF
TRBV4-1 | NA | CASSLRQGEYEQYF
TRBV6-1 | NA | CDSSRGREDTQYF
TRBV5-1 | many | CASSLTGDYNEQFF
TRBV20-1 | many | CSARGGNEKLFF
TRBV4-1 | many | CASSQAGHFNTEAFF
TRBV6-5 | many | CASSYQQGATYNSPLHF
TRBV5-1 | many | CAGATGGVGTGELFF
TRBV3-1 | many | CASSPGQLRYSNQPQHF
TRBV5-1 | many | CASSLATGGTQETQYF
TRBV5-1 | NA | CASSVTENTEAFF
TRBV11-2 | NA | CASSNRDNYNEQFF
TRBV11-3 | many | CASSFSWYGNTEAFF
TRBV20-1 | NA | CSARNKDNYGYTF
TRBV7-8 | many | CASSLLGAYNEQFF
TRBV10-3 | many | CAINGGRNEQFF
TRBV20-1 | NA | CSTGTTLYNEQFF
TRBV12-2 | NA | CASRLNKGANPGDISNQPQHF
TRBV2 | many | CASSEALGRGEQYF
TRBV25-1 | many | CASSPRGGNTEAFF
TRBV7-2 | many | CASSLGSGTIYEQYF
TRBV7-9 | NA | CASSLDRNEQFF
TRBV29-1 | many | CSARQGGAKNIQYF
TRBV15 | many | CATSGDIQETQYF
TRBV9 | many | CASSVEPIQGKQPQHF
TRBV11-3 | NA | CASSPTAILAGPSTPNTQYF
TRBV6-5 | many | CASSRGLAEYNEQFF
TRBV4-1 | NA | CASSQDLTESSYEQYF
TRBV20-1 | many | CSARDILNTEAFF
TRBV4-3 | many | CASSQEGSQRGNEQFF
TRBV9 | NA | CASCKQPSTDTQYF